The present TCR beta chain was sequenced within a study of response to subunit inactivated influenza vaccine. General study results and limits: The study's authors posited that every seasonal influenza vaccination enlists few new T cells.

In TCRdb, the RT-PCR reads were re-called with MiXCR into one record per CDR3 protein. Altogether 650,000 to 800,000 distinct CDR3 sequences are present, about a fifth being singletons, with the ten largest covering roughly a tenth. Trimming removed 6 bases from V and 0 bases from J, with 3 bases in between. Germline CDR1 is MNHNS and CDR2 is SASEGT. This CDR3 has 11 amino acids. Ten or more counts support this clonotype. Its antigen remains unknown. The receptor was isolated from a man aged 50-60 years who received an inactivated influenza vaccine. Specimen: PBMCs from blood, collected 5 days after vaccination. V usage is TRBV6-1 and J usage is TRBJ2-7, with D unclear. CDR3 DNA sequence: TGTGCCAGCAGGAGCTCCTACGAGCAGTACTTC. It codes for CASRSSYEQYF.